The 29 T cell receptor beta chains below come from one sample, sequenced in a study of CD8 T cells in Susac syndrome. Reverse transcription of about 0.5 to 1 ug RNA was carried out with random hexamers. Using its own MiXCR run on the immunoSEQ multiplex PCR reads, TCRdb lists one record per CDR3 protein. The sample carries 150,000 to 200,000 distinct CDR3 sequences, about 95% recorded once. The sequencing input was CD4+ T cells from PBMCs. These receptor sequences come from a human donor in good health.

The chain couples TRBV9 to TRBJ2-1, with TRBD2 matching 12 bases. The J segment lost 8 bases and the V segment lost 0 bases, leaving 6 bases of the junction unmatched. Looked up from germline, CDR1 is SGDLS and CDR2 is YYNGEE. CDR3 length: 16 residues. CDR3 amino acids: CASSVAASGGAYEQFF. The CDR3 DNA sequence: TGTGCCAGCAGCGTAGCGGCTAGCGGGGGGGCTTATGAGCAGTTCTTC.

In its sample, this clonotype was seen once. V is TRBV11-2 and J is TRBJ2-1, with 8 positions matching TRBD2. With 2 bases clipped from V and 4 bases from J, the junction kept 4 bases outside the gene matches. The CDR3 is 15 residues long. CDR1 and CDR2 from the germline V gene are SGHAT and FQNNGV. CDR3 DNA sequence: TGTGCCAGCAGCTTATTAGCGGGAACGTACAATGAGCAGTTCTTC. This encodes CASSLLAGTYNEQFF.

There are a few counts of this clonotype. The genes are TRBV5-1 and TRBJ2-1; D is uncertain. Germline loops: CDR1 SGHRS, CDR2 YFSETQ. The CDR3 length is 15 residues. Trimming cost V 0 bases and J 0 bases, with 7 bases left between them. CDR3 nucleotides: TGCGCCAGCAGCTTGGTGGGTAGCTCCTACAATGAGCAGTTCTTC. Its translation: CASSLVGSSYNEQFF.

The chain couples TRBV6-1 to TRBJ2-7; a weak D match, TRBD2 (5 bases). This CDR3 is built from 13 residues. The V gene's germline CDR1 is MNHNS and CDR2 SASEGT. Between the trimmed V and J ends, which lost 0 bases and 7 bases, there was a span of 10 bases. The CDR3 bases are TGTGCCAGCAGTGAAGCGGACTTACGGGAGCAGTACTTC. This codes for CASSEADLREQYF.

The CDR3 DNA reads as TGTGCCAGCACCCTGGCAGGGTACAATCAGCCCCAGCATTTT. Translating gives CASTLAGYNQPQHF. This chain uses TRBV28 with TRBJ1-5, with D maybe TRBD1 (5 bases). CDR3 length equals 14 residues. The germline gives CDR1 MDHEN, CDR2 SYDVKM. Trimming left V 7 bases short and J 3 bases short, with 13 bases between.

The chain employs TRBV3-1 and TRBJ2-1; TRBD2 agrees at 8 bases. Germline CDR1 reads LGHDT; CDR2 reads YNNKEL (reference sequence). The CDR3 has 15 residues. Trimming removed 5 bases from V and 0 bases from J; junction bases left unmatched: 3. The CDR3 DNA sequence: TGTGCCAGCAGCTATAGCGGGGACTCCTACAATGAGCAGTTCTTC. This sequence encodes CASSYSGDSYNEQFF.

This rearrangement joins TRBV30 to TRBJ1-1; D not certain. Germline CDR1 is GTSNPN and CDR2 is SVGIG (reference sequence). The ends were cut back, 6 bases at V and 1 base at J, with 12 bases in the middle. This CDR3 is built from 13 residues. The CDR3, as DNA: TGTGCCTGCTCCCCCGGGGAGAACACTGAAGCTTTCTTT. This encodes CACSPGENTEAFF.

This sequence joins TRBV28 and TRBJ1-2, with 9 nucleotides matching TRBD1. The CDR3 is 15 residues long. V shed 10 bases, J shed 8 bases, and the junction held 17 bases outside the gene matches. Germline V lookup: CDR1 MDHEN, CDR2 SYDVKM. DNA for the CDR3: TGTGCCACCCCGGGGAGGGGACAGGGAAGGATAGGCTACACCTTC. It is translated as CATPGRGQGRIGYTF.

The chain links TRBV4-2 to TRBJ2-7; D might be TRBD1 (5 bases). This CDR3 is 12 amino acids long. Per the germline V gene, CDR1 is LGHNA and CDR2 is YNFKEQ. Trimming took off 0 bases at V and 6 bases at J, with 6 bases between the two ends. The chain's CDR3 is CASSQDGAEQYF. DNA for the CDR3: TGTGCCAGCAGCCAAGATGGGGCCGAGCAGTACTTC.

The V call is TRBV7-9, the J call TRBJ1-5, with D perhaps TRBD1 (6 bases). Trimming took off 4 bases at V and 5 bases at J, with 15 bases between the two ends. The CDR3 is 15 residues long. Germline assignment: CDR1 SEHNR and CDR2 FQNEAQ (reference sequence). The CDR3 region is CASSSIQGEHQPQHF. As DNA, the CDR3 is TGTGCCAGCAGCTCGATACAGGGAGAGCATCAGCCCCAGCATTTT.

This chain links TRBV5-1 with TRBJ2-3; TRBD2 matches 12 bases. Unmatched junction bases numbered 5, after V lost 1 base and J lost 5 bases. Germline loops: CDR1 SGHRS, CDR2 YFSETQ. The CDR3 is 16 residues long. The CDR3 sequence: CASSLSLAGGRDTQYF. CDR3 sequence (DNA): TGCGCCAGCAGCTTGTCACTAGCGGGGGGAAGAGATACGCAGTATTTT.

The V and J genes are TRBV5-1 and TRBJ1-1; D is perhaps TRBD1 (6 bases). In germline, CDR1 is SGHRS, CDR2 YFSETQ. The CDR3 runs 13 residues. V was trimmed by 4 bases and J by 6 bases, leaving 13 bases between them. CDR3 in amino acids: CASSPQGKAEAFF. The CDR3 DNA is TGCGCCAGCAGCCCACAGGGAAAGGCTGAAGCTTTCTTT.

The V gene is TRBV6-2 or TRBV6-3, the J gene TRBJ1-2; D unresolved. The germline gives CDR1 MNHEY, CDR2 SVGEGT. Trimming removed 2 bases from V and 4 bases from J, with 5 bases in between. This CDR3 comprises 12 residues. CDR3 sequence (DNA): TGTGCCAGCAGTTACGGCATCTATGGCTACACCTTC. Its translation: CASSYGIYGYTF.

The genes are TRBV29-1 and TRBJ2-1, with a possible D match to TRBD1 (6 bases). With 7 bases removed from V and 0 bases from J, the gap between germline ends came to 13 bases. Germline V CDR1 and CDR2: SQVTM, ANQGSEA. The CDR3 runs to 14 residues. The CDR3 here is CSGGQLSSYNEQFF. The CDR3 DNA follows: TGCAGCGGCGGACAGCTGAGCTCCTACAATGAGCAGTTCTTC.

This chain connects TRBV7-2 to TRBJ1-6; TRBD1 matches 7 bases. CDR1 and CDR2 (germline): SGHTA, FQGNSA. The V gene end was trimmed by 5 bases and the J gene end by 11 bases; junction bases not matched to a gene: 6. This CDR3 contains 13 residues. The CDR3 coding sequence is TGTGCCAGCAGCGTTAGACAGGGTGCACCCCTCCACTTT. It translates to CASSVRQGAPLHF. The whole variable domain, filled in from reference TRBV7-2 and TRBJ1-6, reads GAGVSQSPSNKVTEKGKDVELRCDPISGHTALYWYRQSLGQGLEFLIYFQGNSAPDKSGLPSDRFSAERTGGSVSTLTIQRTQQEDSAVYLCASSVRQGAPLHFGNGTRLTVT.

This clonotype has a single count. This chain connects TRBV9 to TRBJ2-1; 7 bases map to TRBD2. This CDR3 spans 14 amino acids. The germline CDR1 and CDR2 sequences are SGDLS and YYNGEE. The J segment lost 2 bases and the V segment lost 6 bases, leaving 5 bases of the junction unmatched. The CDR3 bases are TGTGCCAGCAAGCTAGCGGACGCCTACAATGAGCAGTTCTTC. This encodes CASKLADAYNEQFF.

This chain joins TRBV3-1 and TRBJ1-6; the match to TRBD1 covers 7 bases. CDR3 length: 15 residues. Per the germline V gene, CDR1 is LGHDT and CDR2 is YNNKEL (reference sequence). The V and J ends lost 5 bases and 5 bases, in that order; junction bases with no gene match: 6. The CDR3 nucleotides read TGTGCCAGCAGCTTAGGGACAGCGAATAATTCACCCCTCCACTTT. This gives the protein CASSLGTANNSPLHF.

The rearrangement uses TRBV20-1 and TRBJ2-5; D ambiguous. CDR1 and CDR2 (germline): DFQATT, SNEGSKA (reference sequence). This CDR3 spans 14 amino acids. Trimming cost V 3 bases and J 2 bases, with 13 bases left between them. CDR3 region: CSASNTLGQETQYF. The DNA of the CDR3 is TGCAGTGCTAGTAATACACTCGGACAAGAGACCCAGTACTTC.

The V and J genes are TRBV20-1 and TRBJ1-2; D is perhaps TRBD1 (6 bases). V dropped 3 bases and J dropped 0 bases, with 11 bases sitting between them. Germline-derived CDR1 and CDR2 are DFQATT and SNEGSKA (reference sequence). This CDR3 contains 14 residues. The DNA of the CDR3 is TGCAGTGCTAGTCGCAGGGGTACTAACTATGGCTACACCTTC. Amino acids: CSASRRGTNYGYTF.

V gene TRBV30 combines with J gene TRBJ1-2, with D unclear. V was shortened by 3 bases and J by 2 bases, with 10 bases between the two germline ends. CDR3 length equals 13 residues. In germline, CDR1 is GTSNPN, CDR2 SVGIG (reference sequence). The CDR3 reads CAWRFSGNYGYTF. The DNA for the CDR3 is TGTGCCTGGAGGTTCTCTGGCAACTATGGCTACACCTTC.

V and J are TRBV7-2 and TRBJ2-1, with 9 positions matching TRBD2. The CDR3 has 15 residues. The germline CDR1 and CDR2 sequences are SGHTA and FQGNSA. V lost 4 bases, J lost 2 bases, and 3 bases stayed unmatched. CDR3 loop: CASSSSGDPYNEQFF. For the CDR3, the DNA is TGTGCCAGCAGCTCTAGCGGGGACCCCTACAATGAGCAGTTCTTC.

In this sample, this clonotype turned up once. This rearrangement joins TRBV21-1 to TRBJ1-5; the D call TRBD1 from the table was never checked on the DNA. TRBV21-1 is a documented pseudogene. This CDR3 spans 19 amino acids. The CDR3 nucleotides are TGTGCCAGCAGCAAAGCGCTAATACAGCCCCCATCTGGCAATCAGCCCCAGCATTTT. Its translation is CASSKALIQPPSGNQPQHF.

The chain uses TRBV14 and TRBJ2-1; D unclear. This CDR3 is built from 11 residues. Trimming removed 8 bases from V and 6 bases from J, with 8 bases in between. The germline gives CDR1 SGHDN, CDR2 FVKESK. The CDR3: CASLWPNEQFF. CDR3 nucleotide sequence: TGTGCCAGCTTATGGCCCAATGAGCAGTTCTTC. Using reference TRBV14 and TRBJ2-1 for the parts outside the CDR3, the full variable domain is EAGVTQFPSHSVIEKGQTVTLRCDPISGHDNLYWYRRVMGKEIKFLLHFVKESKQDESGMPNNRFLAERTGGTYSTLKVQPAELEDSGVYFCASLWPNEQFFGPGTRLTVL.

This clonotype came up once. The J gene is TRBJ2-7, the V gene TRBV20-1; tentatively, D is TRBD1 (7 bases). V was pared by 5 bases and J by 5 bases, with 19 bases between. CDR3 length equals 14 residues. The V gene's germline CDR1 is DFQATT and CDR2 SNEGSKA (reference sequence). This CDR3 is CSALQTGRRDEQYF. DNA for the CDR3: TGCAGTGCTCTCCAGACAGGGCGGAGGGACGAGCAGTACTTC.

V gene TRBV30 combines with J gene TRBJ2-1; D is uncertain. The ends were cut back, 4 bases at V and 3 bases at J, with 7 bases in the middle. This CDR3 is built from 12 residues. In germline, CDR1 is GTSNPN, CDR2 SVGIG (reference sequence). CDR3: CAWKTNYNEQFF. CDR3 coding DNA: TGTGCCTGGAAGACCAACTACAATGAGCAGTTCTTC.

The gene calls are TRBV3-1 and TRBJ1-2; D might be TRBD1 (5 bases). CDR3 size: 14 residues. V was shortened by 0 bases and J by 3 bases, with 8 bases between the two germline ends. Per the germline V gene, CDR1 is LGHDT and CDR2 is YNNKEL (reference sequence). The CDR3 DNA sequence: TGTGCCAGCAGCCAAGAAGGGGTCCACTATGGCTACACCTTC. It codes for CASSQEGVHYGYTF.

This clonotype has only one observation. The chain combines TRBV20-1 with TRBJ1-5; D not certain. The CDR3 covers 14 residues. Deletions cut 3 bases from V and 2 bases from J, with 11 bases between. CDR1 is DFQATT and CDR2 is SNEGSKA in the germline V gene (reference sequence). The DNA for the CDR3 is TGCAGTGCTAGTTATGGTAGCGGCAATCAGCCCCAGCATTTT. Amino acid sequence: CSASYGSGNQPQHF.

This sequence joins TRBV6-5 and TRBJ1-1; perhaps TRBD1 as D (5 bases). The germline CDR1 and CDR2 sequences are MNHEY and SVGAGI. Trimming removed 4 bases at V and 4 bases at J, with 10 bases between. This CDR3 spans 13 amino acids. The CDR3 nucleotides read TGTGCCAGCAGTTCCCCCCAGGGCACTGAAGCTTTCTTT. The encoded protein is CASSSPQGTEAFF.

The CDR3 is CASSYSPDTQYF. The CDR3 coding sequence is TGTGCCAGCAGTTATAGCCCAGATACGCAGTATTTT. The chain combines TRBV9 with TRBJ2-3; no reliable D call. The V gene's germline CDR1 is SGDLS and CDR2 YYNGEE. V lost 5 bases and J 4 bases, leaving 8 bases between the germline ends. The CDR3 covers 12 residues.